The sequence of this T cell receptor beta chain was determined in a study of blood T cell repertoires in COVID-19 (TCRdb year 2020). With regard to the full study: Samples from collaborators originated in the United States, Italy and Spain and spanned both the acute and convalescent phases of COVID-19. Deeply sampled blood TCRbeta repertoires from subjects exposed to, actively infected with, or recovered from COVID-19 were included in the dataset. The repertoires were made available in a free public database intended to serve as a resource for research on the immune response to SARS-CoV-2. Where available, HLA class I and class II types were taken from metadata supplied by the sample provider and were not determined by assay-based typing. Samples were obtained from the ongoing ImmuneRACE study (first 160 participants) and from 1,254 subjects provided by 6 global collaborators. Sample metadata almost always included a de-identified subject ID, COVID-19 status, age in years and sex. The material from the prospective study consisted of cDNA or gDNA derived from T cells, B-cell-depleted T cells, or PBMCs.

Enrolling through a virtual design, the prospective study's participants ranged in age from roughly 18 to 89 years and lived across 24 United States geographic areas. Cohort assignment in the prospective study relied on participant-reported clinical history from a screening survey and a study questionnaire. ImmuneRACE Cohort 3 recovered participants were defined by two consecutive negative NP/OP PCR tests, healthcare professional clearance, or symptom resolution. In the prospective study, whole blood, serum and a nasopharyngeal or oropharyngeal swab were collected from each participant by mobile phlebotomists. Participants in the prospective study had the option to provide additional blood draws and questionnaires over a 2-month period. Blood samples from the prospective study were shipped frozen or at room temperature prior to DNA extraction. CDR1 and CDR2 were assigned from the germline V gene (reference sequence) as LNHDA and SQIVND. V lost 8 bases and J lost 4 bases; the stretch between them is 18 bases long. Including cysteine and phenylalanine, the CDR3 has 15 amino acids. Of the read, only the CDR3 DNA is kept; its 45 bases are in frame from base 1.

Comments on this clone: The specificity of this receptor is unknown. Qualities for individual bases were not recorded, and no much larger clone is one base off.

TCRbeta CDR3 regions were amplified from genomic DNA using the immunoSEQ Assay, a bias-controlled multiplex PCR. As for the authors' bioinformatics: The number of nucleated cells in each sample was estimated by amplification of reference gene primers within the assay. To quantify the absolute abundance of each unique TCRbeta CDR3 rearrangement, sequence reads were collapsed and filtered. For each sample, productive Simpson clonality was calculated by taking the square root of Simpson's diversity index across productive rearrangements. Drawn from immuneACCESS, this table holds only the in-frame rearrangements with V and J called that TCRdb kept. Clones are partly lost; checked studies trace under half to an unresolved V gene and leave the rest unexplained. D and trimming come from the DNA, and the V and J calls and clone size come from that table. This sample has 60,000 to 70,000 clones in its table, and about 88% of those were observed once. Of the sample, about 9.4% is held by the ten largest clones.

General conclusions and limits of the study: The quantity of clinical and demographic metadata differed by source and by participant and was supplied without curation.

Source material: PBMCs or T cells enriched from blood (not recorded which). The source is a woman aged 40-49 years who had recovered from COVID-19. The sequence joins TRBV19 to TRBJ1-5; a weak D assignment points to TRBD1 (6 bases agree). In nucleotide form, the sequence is TGTGCCAGTGGAAATTGGAACAGGGCTAATCAGCCCCAGCATTTT. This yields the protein CASGNWNRANQPQHF.